This T cell receptor (beta chain) was captured in a study of blood T cell repertoires in COVID-19. Study in general: Specimens from acute and convalescent COVID-19 originated in the United States, Italy and Spain. Nucleic acid was either cDNA or gDNA, and it came from T cells, B-cell-depleted T cells, or PBMCs.

CDR3 length equals 12 residues. V gave up 2 bases and J gave up 5 bases, with 4 bases separating them. The V gene's germline CDR1 is LNHNV and CDR2 YYDKDF (reference sequence). Original handling: Nucleated cell number was recorded as an estimate derived from reference gene primer amplification. Only in-frame clones appear in the TCRdb table, and some are missing; sequencing was by immunoSEQ multiplex PCR. For V, J and clone size, that table is used; D and trimming come from the DNA. Of about 170,000 clones listed, approximately 86% are singletons. The specimen was peripheral blood. The source is a woman in her fifties or sixties with acute or convalescent COVID-19. V is TRBV15 and J is TRBJ1-5; no clear D gene. CDR3 sequence (DNA): TGTGCCACCAGCAGACAGGATCAGCCCCAGCATTTT. Protein sequence: CATSRQDQPQHF.